This T cell receptor (beta chain) comes out of a study of T cell responses to AZD1222 COVID-19 vaccine. This clone was picked up a small number of times. Its antigen is not known. Assay: immunoSEQ multiplex PCR; the TCRdb copy retains only in-frame clones and omits some. Found here are 95,000 to 110,000 clones, 87% of them singletons; the top ten hold around 4.3%. The length of the CDR3 is 14 residues. Germline lookup yields CDR1 SGHRS and CDR2 YFSETQ. With 0 bases removed from V and 6 bases from J, the gap between germline ends came to 7 bases. General study results and limits: The donors showed a predominance of white British ancestry and of females, with possible underestimation of clonal diversity.

Specimen: peripheral blood, collected on day 0 of AZD1222 vaccination. The receptor's source is an adult in good health. The V and J genes are TRBV5-1 and TRBJ1-6, with a weak D call TRBD1 (6 bases). The CDR3 is CASSLAGVNSPLHF. CDR3 DNA sequence: TGCGCCAGCAGCTTGGCAGGGGTTAATTCACCCCTCCACTTT.